The clone carrying this TCR beta chain was counted only a few times. From the RT-PCR reads, TCRdb called clonotypes with MiXCR, one entry per CDR3 protein. This sample has approximately 170,000 distinct CDR3 sequences, with about 12% found just once. Trimming took 0 bases from V and 5 from J, leaving 11 bases between them. The CDR3 spans 14 residues. CDR1 and CDR2 from the germline V gene are LGHDT and YNNKEL (reference sequence). These data belong to a study of response to subunit inactivated influenza vaccine. These data were also filed under a second study, of T cells expressing NK-cell markers. That publication notes: The cDNA for TCR beta came from 5'RACE template switching with UMIs. Dominant NKG2C+ clonotypes made up about 1.0-7.5% of CD8+ T cells in more than 5 donors.

The clonotype comes from a man aged 50 to 60 who received an inactivated influenza vaccine. V is TRBV3-1 and J is TRBJ2-7, with D uncertain. The material sequenced was CD8+ T cells sorted from PBMCs, taken about 11 days after vaccination. The DNA for the CDR3 is TGTGCCAGCAGCCAAGAACTGGCCGTAGACGAGCAGTACTTC. Encoded protein: CASSQELAVDEQYF.